One sample yielded the 20 T cell receptor beta chains listed below, sequenced in a study of blood T cell repertoires in COVID-19. Measured with immunoSEQ multiplex PCR; TCRdb has only the in-frame clones, and not every one. This sample yields roughly 97,000 clones, of which 85% to 90% are seen a single time; less than 6.5% belongs to the top ten. Sequenced input: peripheral blood. These TCRs come from a human donor in a cohort sampled during active COVID-19.

The table lists this clone with a count of one. The chain carries TRBV5-8 and TRBJ2-7; D perhaps matches TRBD2 (6 bases). In germline, CDR1 is SGHTS, CDR2 YDEGEE. The length of the CDR3 is 17 residues. V lost 0 bases and J lost 2, with 18 bases in between. This CDR3 is CASSLEGGRDETYEQYF. The DNA for the CDR3 is TGTGCCAGCAGCTTGGAGGGAGGCAGGGATGAAACCTACGAGCAGTACTTC.

The chain links TRBV28 to TRBJ2-3; 7 nucleotides match TRBD1. Looked up from germline, CDR1 is MDHEN and CDR2 is SYDVKM. V was clipped by 8 bases and J by 0 bases; unmatched bases: 8. The CDR3 has 15 residues. The CDR3 here is CASGIQGYSTDTQYF. The CDR3 nucleotides are TGTGCCAGCGGAATACAGGGGTATAGCACAGATACGCAGTATTTT.

The chain employs TRBV2 and TRBJ2-7; 9 positions agree with TRBD2. CDR3 length: 13 amino acids. The germline V gene has CDR1 SNHLY and CDR2 FYNNEI. The V gene end was trimmed by 2 bases and the J gene end by 7 bases; junction bases not matched to a gene: 3. The CDR3 nucleotides read TGTGCCAGCAGTGAATTTCTAGCGGGAGAGCAGTACTTC. Amino acid sequence: CASSEFLAGEQYF.

The chain couples TRBV5-6 to TRBJ2-1; the D gene is possibly TRBD1 (5 bases). Between the trimmed V and J ends, which lost 0 bases and 3 bases, there was a span of 10 bases. This CDR3 region has 15 residues. Germline CDR1 SGHDT, CDR2 YYEEEE. CDR3 loop: CASSLVQGNYNEQFF. The CDR3 nucleotides read TGTGCCAGCAGCTTGGTTCAGGGAAACTACAATGAGCAGTTCTTC.

V gene TRBV27 combines with J gene TRBJ1-4, with a tentative D call TRBD1 (5 bases). The CDR3 runs to 14 residues. The germline V and J ends were trimmed by 3 bases and 6 bases, with 11 bases remaining between them. Looked up from germline, CDR1 is MNHEY and CDR2 is SMNVEV (reference sequence). The CDR3 DNA follows: TGTGCCAGCAGTTTTACAGGAACGGATGAAAAACTGTTTTTT. Translated, it gives CASSFTGTDEKLFF.

This clone was recorded only once. The V and J genes are TRBV6-5 and TRBJ1-2; TRBD1 aligns across 9 bases. The J segment lost 5 bases and the V segment lost 5 bases, leaving 9 bases of the junction unmatched. Per the germline V gene, CDR1 is MNHEY and CDR2 is SVGAGI. The CDR3 spans 15 residues. CDR3 sequence (DNA): TGTGCCAGCAGTCAAACAGGGGGCACTTTGTATGGCTACACCTTC. Its translation: CASSQTGGTLYGYTF.

The genes are TRBV11-3 and TRBJ2-5; 9 nucleotides agree with TRBD2. The CDR3 has 14 amino acids. Germline V CDR1 and CDR2: SGHNT, YENEEA. V trimming: 6 bases; J trimming: 5 bases; junction bases outside the gene matches: 7. Here the CDR3 reads CASRGGGASETQYF. The CDR3 DNA reads TGTGCCAGCAGAGGCGGGGGGGCGTCGGAGACCCAGTACTTC.

The V and J genes are TRBV6-5 and TRBJ1-5; D possibly corresponds to TRBD1 (6 bases). V was clipped by 6 bases and J by 4 bases, with 10 bases between them. The CDR3 totals 13 residues. The germline CDR1 and CDR2 sequences are MNHEY and SVGAGI. The CDR3 is CASRAGANQPQHF. As DNA, the CDR3 is TGTGCCAGCAGGGCAGGGGCAAATCAGCCCCAGCATTTT.

V usage is TRBV3-1 (or the pseudogene TRBV3-2) and J usage is TRBJ2-2; 9 bases agree with TRBD1. V was pared by 5 bases and J by 0 bases, with 4 bases of the junction left unmatched. In germline, CDR1 is LGHDT, CDR2 YNNKEL (reference sequence). CDR3 length equals 16 residues. As DNA, the CDR3 is TGTGCCAGCAGCACCACAGGGGGCTCGAACACCGGGGAGCTGTTTTTT. Residues: CASSTTGGSNTGELFF.

The chain uses TRBV25-1 and TRBJ2-3, with 8 bases matching TRBD1. The CDR3 covers 16 residues. CDR1 and CDR2 (germline): MGHDK, SYGVNS. Germline trimming cut 4 bases from V and 4 bases from J; bases unmatched to any gene: 10. The CDR3 loop is CASSGARTGNADTQYF. The CDR3 nucleotides read TGTGCCAGCAGTGGAGCCCGGACAGGGAACGCAGATACGCAGTATTTT.

V and J are TRBV28 and TRBJ1-3; 10 nucleotides agree with TRBD1. J lost 1 base, V lost 10 bases, and 4 bases had no gene match. The CDR3 consists of 14 residues. Looked up from germline, CDR1 is MDHEN and CDR2 is SYDVKM. The CDR3 sequence: CATRDRGSGNTIYF. CDR3 sequence (DNA): TGTGCCACCAGGGACAGGGGTTCTGGAAACACCATATATTTT.

V usage is TRBV12-3 or TRBV12-4 and J usage is TRBJ2-7; 7 positions match TRBD1. Losses at the gene ends were 4 bases for V and 4 bases for J; bases not matched to a gene: 4. The CDR3 is 13 residues long. CDR3 loop: CASSYTGEYEQYF. CDR3 bases: TGTGCCAGCAGTTATACAGGGGAGTACGAGCAGTACTTC.

The chain employs TRBV12-3 or TRBV12-4 and TRBJ1-2; D uncertain. Trimming took 2 bases from V and 4 from J, leaving 5 bases between them. The CDR3 contains 12 residues. The CDR3 here is CASSLTGYGYTF. CDR3 DNA sequence: TGTGCCAGCAGTTTAACGGGCTATGGCTACACCTTC.

The rearrangement joins TRBV28 to TRBJ2-7; D remains unclear. The CDR3 spans 16 residues. V was clipped by 3 bases and J by 3 bases, with 18 bases between them. Germline CDR1 is MDHEN and CDR2 is SYDVKM. The CDR3 spells CASSLALSSRIYEQYF. The CDR3 bases are TGTGCCAGCAGTTTGGCCCTCTCGTCCCGAATCTACGAGCAGTACTTC.

V and J are TRBV10-1 and TRBJ2-7; 8 positions match TRBD2. V shed 5 bases and J 2 bases; nucleotides not matched to a gene: 2. The CDR3 is 13 residues long. Looked up from germline, CDR1 is WNHNN and CDR2 is SYGVQD (reference sequence). The CDR3 DNA is TGCGCCAGCAGTCCGGGACTAGCCTACGAGCAGTACTTC. Translation: CASSPGLAYEQYF.

A remark on this clone: The junction differs from germline at one of its ends, possibly a read error. The rearrangement joins TRBV3-1 (or the pseudogene TRBV3-2) to TRBJ2-1, with TRBD2 matching over 8 bases. Germline-derived CDR1 and CDR2 are LGHDT and YNNKEL (reference sequence). This CDR3 has 17 amino acids. The CDR3 spells CAGSSYPREGPDNEQFF. The CDR3 bases are TGTGCCGGCAGCTCCTACCCCCGGGAGGGCCCTGACAATGAGCAGTTCTTC.

This chain joins TRBV18 and TRBJ2-1; 7 nucleotides agree with TRBD2. Germline V gene sequence: CDR1 KGHSH, CDR2 LQKENI. The CDR3 spans 18 residues. Trimming at V came to 0 bases and at J to 0 bases, leaving 8 bases not matched to a gene. The CDR3 loop is CASSPPVGGGNSYNEQFF. CDR3 DNA: TGTGCCAGCTCACCACCGGTGGGGGGAGGGAACTCCTACAATGAGCAGTTCTTC.

V usage is TRBV13 and J usage is TRBJ2-3; 12 nucleotides match TRBD1. Germline V gives CDR1 PRHDT, CDR2 FYEKMQ (reference sequence). J gave up 3 bases and V 4 bases, and 5 bases lay outside the gene matches. This CDR3 region has 16 residues. As DNA, the CDR3 is TGTGCCAGCAGCTCAGGGACAGGGGGCCTGACAGATACGCAGTATTTT. Translated: CASSSGTGGLTDTQYF. The full variable domain, with the rest looked up from reference TRBV13 and TRBJ2-3, is AAGVIQSPRHLIKEKRETATLKCYPIPRHDTVYWYQQGPGQDPQFLISFYEKMQSDKGSIPDRFSAQQFSDYHSELNMSSLELGDSALYFCASSSGTGGLTDTQYFGPGTRLTVL.

V and J are TRBV5-6 and TRBJ1-4; 7 bases fit TRBD1. The length of the CDR3 is 15 residues. Germline CDR1 is SGHDT and CDR2 is YYEEEE. Losses at the gene ends were 0 bases for V and 8 bases for J; bases not matched to a gene: 7. The CDR3, as DNA: TGTGCCAGCAGCTTGGAAACAGGGGTGCGCGAAAAACTGTTTTTT. It specifies CASSLETGVREKLFF.

The V call is TRBV10-1, the J call TRBJ2-3, with D perhaps matching TRBD2 (6 bases). The CDR3 is 13 amino acids. V shed 8 bases and J shed 7 bases, with 16 bases lying between them. Germline V gene lookup returns CDR1 WNHNN and CDR2 SYGVQD (reference sequence). The CDR3 loop reads CASGQFGSHTQYF. DNA for the CDR3: TGCGCCAGCGGTCAGTTCGGGAGCCATACGCAGTATTTT.